Sequencing of this T cell receptor (beta chain) was carried out in a study of blood T cell repertoires in COVID-19. The CDR3 contains 15 residues. The germline CDR1 and CDR2 sequences are SGHRS and YFSETQ. The junction had 4 bases not matched to a gene; V was cut back by 0 bases and J by 3 bases. Per the original data handling: Estimated nucleated cell counts came from reference gene primer amplification. The method was immunoSEQ multiplex PCR; TCRdb's version includes in-frame clones alone and lacks a portion of them. That table is the source of V, J and clone size, and D and trimming were worked out from the DNA. The sample yields about 55,000 clones, 86% seen once. About this clone itself: The sample holds other DNA sequences that translate to the same CDR3.

The sequence was collected from a man older than 75 with acute or convalescent COVID-19. The V call is TRBV5-1, the J call TRBJ1-1; 8 positions agree with TRBD1. The sample consisted of peripheral blood. The CDR3 DNA is TGCGCCAGCAGCTTGGGGACAGGGTCTTACACTGAAGCTTTCTTT. Translating gives CASSLGTGSYTEAFF.